This T cell receptor beta chain was sequenced during a study of neoadjuvant anti-PD-1 for oral cavity cancer. The assay was immunoSEQ multiplex PCR, and TCRdb's table has in-frame clones only and misses some. The sample has fewer than 90,000 clones; more than 80% are singletons. As to this clone: Its specificity is not known.

Study-wide findings and caveats: Higher pretreatment Treg/Th17 ratios tracked higher pretreatment blood clonality.

From germline, CDR1 is SGHNT and CDR2 YYREEE (reference sequence). V was cut by 0 bases and J by 7 bases, with 8 bases left in between. This CDR3 comprises 13 residues. The receptor comes from a person aged 35-79 years with oral cavity squamous cell carcinoma. The sample was PBMCs, taken before nivolumab (anti-PD-1) treatment. This chain connects TRBV5-4 to TRBJ2-1, with D unresolved. In DNA, the CDR3 is TGTGCCAGCAGCTTGGTCGCACTGAATGAGCAGTTCTTC. This codes for CASSLVALNEQFF.